Included here is one TCR beta chain sequence, with context. Its antigen is not identified. The data were obtained in a study of blood T cells in healthy people across ages. Study-wide points: Roughly linear age-related decline in beta diversity appeared, significant by age roughly 40. Diversity was higher, and naive CD4+ cells more numerous, in long-lived donors than in aged donors.

With V trimmed by 4 bases and J by 12 bases, 9 bases remained unmatched. The CDR3 length is 13 residues. CDR1 LGHDT and CDR2 YNNKEL come from the germline V gene (reference sequence). Extraction of total RNA produced a minimum of 6 micrograms from each sample. A J-beta primer mix and a sample-barcoded 5' primer were used in a second PCR of roughly 6 to 11 cycles. Template switching added a 12-random-nucleotide identifier to every cDNA molecule. TCRdb re-called the 5' RACE reads with MiXCR, one entry per CDR3 protein. In the table there are hundreds of thousands of distinct CDR3 sequences, approximately 53% of which are singletons.

Sequencing was carried out using blood. The clonotype was recovered from an elderly man in good health. The rearrangement joins TRBV3-1 to TRBJ1-1; 9 nucleotides align to TRBD1. CDR3 DNA sequence: TGTGCCAGCAGCCCAGGACAGGGGAGGAGGACTTTCTTT. Translating it yields CASSPGQGRRTFF.